The 9 T cell receptor beta chains reported below all come from one sample, sequenced in a study of T-cell reconstitution after alpha-beta-depleted transplantation in children. As it was prepared, the TCRbeta library received unique molecular identifiers. TCRdb re-analysed the PCR reads in MiXCR, keeping a single row per CDR3 protein. The sample records hundreds of thousands of distinct CDR3 sequences, about 12% being singletons. Sample: PBMCs, taken before TCRalphabeta/CD19-depleted stem cell transplant. Receptor source: a girl aged 2 to 10 with congenital amegakaryocytic thrombocytopenia, due to receive a stem cell transplant.

This clonotype was seen repeatedly, ten times or more. The J gene is TRBJ2-7, the V gene TRBV5-1; 7 bases align to TRBD2. Germline CDR1 and CDR2: SGHRS and YFSETQ. The CDR3 sequence is 15 residues long. With 2 bases clipped from V and 3 bases from J, the junction kept 8 bases outside the gene matches. The CDR3 coding sequence is TGCGCCAGCAGCTTTCTCCCTACGGGGGGCTACGAGCAGTACTTC. Its protein is CASSFLPTGGYEQYF.

There are many counts of this clonotype. J is TRBJ1-1 and V is TRBV6-5; D unclear. V was trimmed by 2 bases and J by 4 bases, leaving 8 bases between them. The CDR3 runs 13 residues. Germline lookup yields CDR1 MNHEY and CDR2 SVGAGI. The CDR3 reads CASSYGSITEAFF. DNA of the CDR3: TGTGCCAGCAGTTACGGATCGATCACTGAAGCTTTCTTT.

In this sample, this clonotype turned up many times. The V and J genes are TRBV15 and TRBJ1-5; 7 bases are a match to TRBD1. The CDR3 spans 18 residues. With V trimmed by 0 bases and J by 0 bases, 8 bases remained unmatched. Germline values: CDR1 LNHNV, CDR2 YYDKDF (reference sequence). CDR3 bases: TGTGCCACCAGCAGAGATGGGCGGACAGGTTATAGCAATCAGCCCCAGCATTTT. Its protein product is CATSRDGRTGYSNQPQHF.

The rearrangement links TRBV4-1 to TRBJ2-1; possibly TRBD1 or TRBD2 for D (5 bases each). Germline assignment: CDR1 MGHRA and CDR2 YSYEKL. The V gene lost 1 base and the J gene lost 8 bases, with 9 bases spanning the gap. There are 13 residues in the CDR3. In nucleotides, the CDR3 is TGCGCCAGCAGCCAAGTCCGGGACGATGAGCAGTTCTTC. It yields the protein CASSQVRDDEQFF.

The rearrangement uses TRBV12-3 or TRBV12-4 and TRBJ1-3; D is undetermined. The CDR3 totals 12 residues. Trimming pared 7 bases from V and 8 bases from J, leaving 12 bases between. CDR3 DNA sequence: TGTGCCAGCACCAGTTTGTCCTACACCATATATTTT. Translating gives CASTSLSYTIYF.

This clonotype was observed many times. CDR3 in DNA: TGCAGTGCTAGAAAACAGGGGGCTTCCTACAATGAGCAGTTCTTC. This sequence encodes CSARKQGASYNEQFF. The rearrangement links TRBV20-1 to TRBJ2-1, with 9 bases fitting TRBD1. The germline V gene encodes CDR1 DFQATT and CDR2 SNEGSKA (reference sequence). This CDR3 contains 15 residues. V shed 2 bases and J 1 base; nucleotides not matched to a gene: 3.

V and J are TRBV7-9 and TRBJ1-4; D not resolved. Deletions cut 2 bases from V and 7 bases from J, with 17 bases between. Germline V gene lookup returns CDR1 SEHNR and CDR2 FQNEAQ (reference sequence). The CDR3 length is 16 residues. This CDR3 reads CASSLFSGFGSEKLFF. DNA for the CDR3: TGTGCCAGCAGCTTATTTTCGGGGTTTGGAAGTGAAAAACTGTTTTTT.

This chain uses TRBV12-3 or TRBV12-4 with TRBJ2-1, with D perhaps TRBD2 (5 bases). CDR3 length: 17 residues. The V end lost 3 bases, the J end lost 0 bases, and 15 bases lay between the germline ends. The CDR3 here is CASSFNPGRDSYNEQFF. The CDR3, as DNA: TGTGCCAGCAGTTTCAACCCCGGCCGGGACTCCTACAATGAGCAGTTCTTC.

This clonotype has a count of ten or more. This sequence joins TRBV5-1 and TRBJ2-7, with 7 bases fitting TRBD2. V shed 4 bases and J 0 bases; nucleotides not matched to a gene: 13. The CDR3 consists of 17 residues. In germline, CDR1 is SGHRS, CDR2 YFSETQ. CDR3 loop: CASSMPSLADYSYEQYF. CDR3 DNA sequence: TGCGCCAGCAGCATGCCATCCCTAGCGGACTACTCCTACGAGCAGTACTTC. The full variable domain, rest sourced from reference TRBV5-1 and TRBJ2-7, is KAGVTQTPRYLIKTRGQQVTLSCSPISGHRSVSWYQQTPGQGLQFLFEYFSETQRNKGNFPGRFSGRQFSNSRSEMNVSTLELGDSALYLCASSMPSLADYSYEQYFGPGTRLTVT.